Listed below are T cell receptor beta chains from one sample, sequenced in a study of spatial heterogeneity in lung cancer. Each CDR3 protein is one row after TCRdb ran MiXCR on the 5' RACE reads. Seen here are tens of thousands of distinct CDR3 sequences, about 7.4% observed once, and the top ten hold around 35%. The sample consisted of PBMCs, taken at follow-up. The receptor set was obtained from a female donor with early-stage non-small cell lung cancer. Each CDR3 is given without its conserved first and last residue. Each record gives: V gene, J gene, CDR3 protein.

V: TRBV5-1
J: TRBJ1-2
CDR3: ASSLDAGSRYT

V: TRBV6-2/TRBV6-3
J: TRBJ2-7
CDR3: ASRHDPEGEQY

V: TRBV12-3/TRBV12-4
J: TRBJ1-2
CDR3: ASSLTTVYGYT

V: TRBV6-1
J: TRBJ2-7
CDR3: ASTGTWSYEQY

V: TRBV14
J: TRBJ2-7
CDR3: ASSVVGRVSEQY

V: TRBV5-4
J: TRBJ2-5
CDR3: ASSMRGSPQY

V: TRBV28
J: TRBJ2-7
CDR3: ASSSPSFGLGHEQY

V: TRBV12-3/TRBV12-4
J: TRBJ2-5
CDR3: ASSLSTGGETQY

V: TRBV5-1
J: TRBJ1-2
CDR3: ASSLVGEGVDT

V: TRBV21-1
J: TRBJ1-1
CDR3: TTSRGEGATEAF

V: TRBV20-1
J: TRBJ2-3
CDR3: SARDLTGRGDTDTQY

V: TRBV12-3/TRBV12-4
J: TRBJ1-2
CDR3: ASSDLLPLGYT

V: TRBV6-1
J: TRBJ2-7
CDR3: ASSEAQGLEQY

V: TRBV7-8
J: TRBJ2-7
CDR3: ASSLAFGTASYEQY

V: TRBV7-2
J: TRBJ1-5
CDR3: ASSLATGEQPQH

V: TRBV5-1
J: TRBJ2-7
CDR3: ASSPRADAYEQY

V: TRBV5-1
J: TRBJ2-1
CDR3: ASSLGVSSYNEQF

V: TRBV6-5
J: TRBJ2-7
CDR3: ASRDTAYEQY

V: TRBV7-2
J: TRBJ1-5
CDR3: ASSLRQGGSQPQH

V: TRBV7-6
J: TRBJ2-7
CDR3: ASSLVRSNEQY

V: TRBV7-2
J: TRBJ2-5
CDR3: ASSSSGTGGGAQY

V: TRBV18
J: TRBJ1-2
CDR3: ASSPGQGSYT

V: TRBV5-1
J: TRBJ1-5
CDR3: ASSLDPSNQPQH

V: TRBV6-2/TRBV6-3
J: TRBJ2-5
CDR3: ASSYQRKQETQY

V: TRBV27
J: TRBJ2-3
CDR3: ASSTTRSGGSTDTQY

V: TRBV27
J: TRBJ2-6
CDR3: ASSSLGSGANVLT

V: TRBV5-1
J: TRBJ2-2
CDR3: ASSLQLAGLNTGELF

V: TRBV4-3
J: TRBJ1-3
CDR3: ASSQGTGSGNTIY

V: TRBV7-9
J: TRBJ1-1
CDR3: ASSNRVIWGTEAF

V: TRBV6-2/TRBV6-3
J: TRBJ1-5
CDR3: ASRGDSRPQH

V: TRBV10-2
J: TRBJ2-4
CDR3: ASTAEMPNIQY

V: TRBV5-1
J: TRBJ1-2
CDR3: ASRQTGGFDGYT

V: TRBV27
J: TRBJ1-4
CDR3: ASSLEGTNEKLF

V: TRBV5-1
J: TRBJ2-3
CDR3: ASSLTGPGTDTQY

V: TRBV28
J: TRBJ1-5
CDR3: ASSGTGVGNQPQH

V: TRBV2
J: TRBJ2-1
CDR3: ASQRDRGQGNEQF

V: TRBV5-1
J: TRBJ1-6
CDR3: ASSLAPVGQNSPLH

V: TRBV7-2
J: TRBJ2-4
CDR3: ASSLIPLAGGQNIQY

V: TRBV5-1
J: TRBJ2-5
CDR3: ASSFQLLRDQETQY

V: TRBV3-1
J: TRBJ2-1
CDR3: ASSRASSRVSGGTNEQF

V: TRBV29-1
J: TRBJ2-3
CDR3: SVPPPGGGVIPGTDTQY

V: TRBV25-1
J: TRBJ2-3
CDR3: ASSSGTASTDTQY

V: TRBV7-2
J: TRBJ1-3
CDR3: ASSLDGQGGNTIY

V: TRBV7-8
J: TRBJ2-1
CDR3: ASSFLTNHREQF

V: TRBV15
J: TRBJ1-3
CDR3: ATSRALRDRGRTSAGNTIY